This T cell receptor (beta chain) derives from a study of CD8 T cells in Susac syndrome. In regard to this clonotype: Its antigen is still unknown.

The authors reverse transcribed about 0.45 to 1 ug RNA with random hexamers. A single record per CDR3 protein comes from TCRdb applying MiXCR to the immunoSEQ multiplex PCR reads. The sample contains 50,000 or so distinct CDR3 sequences, approximately 93% of which appear only once. The CDR3 has 14 amino acids. The V end lost 4 bases, the J end lost 4 bases, and 8 bases lay between the germline ends. Germline CDR1 reads MDHEN; CDR2 reads SYDVKM. The study's findings and limits: TCR sequencing and HLA analysis covered a relatively small number of individuals.

The sequence came from a human donor in good health. The chain uses TRBV28 and TRBJ2-6; unclear D gene. Sequencing was performed on CD8+ T cells from PBMCs. As DNA, the CDR3 is TGTGCCAGCAGTTACACTGCGGGGGCCAACGTCCTGACTTTC. The encoded protein is CASSYTAGANVLTF.